Included here is one T cell receptor (beta chain) sequence, with context. The antigen it binds to is not known. No base-level quality is on record; no much larger clone is a single base apart. Another Seattle source contributed samples from volunteer blood donors who had recovered from COVID-19. Each collaborating institution followed its own protocols to collect whole blood in K2EDTA tubes. For TCRbeta analysis, collaborators shipped samples in one of three forms: frozen whole blood, isolated PBMCs, or DNA extracted from either of those sample types. This specimen belongs to a study of blood T cell repertoires in COVID-19 (TCRdb year 2020). About the investigation overall: The collaborator samples originated in the United States, Italy and Spain and spanned the acute and convalescent phases of COVID-19. The material from the prospective study consisted of cDNA or gDNA derived from T cells, B-cell-depleted T cells, or PBMCs. Subjects who had been exposed to COVID-19, were actively infected with it, or had recovered from it provided the deeply sampled blood TCRbeta repertoires that made up the dataset. The repertoires were released in a freely available public database intended as a resource for research on the immune response to SARS-CoV-2. Samples came from the ongoing ImmuneRACE study (first 160 participants) plus 1,254 subjects from 6 global collaborators. Nearly every sample came with metadata listing a de-identified subject ID, COVID-19 status, age in years and sex. Where available, HLA class I and class II types were taken from metadata supplied by the sample provider and were not determined by assay-based typing.

The immunoSEQ Assay, a bias-controlled multiplex PCR, was used to amplify TCRbeta CDR3 regions from genomic DNA. As for the original processing: Within the assay, amplification of reference gene primers was used to estimate how many nucleated cells each sample contained. Sequence reads were collapsed and filtered to measure the absolute abundance of every unique TCRbeta CDR3 rearrangement. For each sample, productive Simpson clonality was calculated as the square root of Simpson's diversity index across productive rearrangements. This immuneACCESS table, as held by TCRdb, lists in-frame sequences with V and J called but not all clones. Of the missing ones, under half trace to an unresolved V gene in checked studies; the others have no known cause. From that table come the V and J calls and clone size; the DNA was used to work out D and trimming. The sample table holds hundreds of thousands of clones, of which approximately 89% were seen once. Approximately 1.5% of the sample belongs to the ten largest clones.

Study-wide conclusions, independent of this receptor: The quantity of clinical and demographic metadata differed by source and by participant and was supplied without curation.

The CDR3 measures 12 amino acids from cysteine to phenylalanine. Only the CDR3 region is kept as DNA, spanning 36 bases read in frame from base 1. The V end loses 6 bases and the J end loses 3 bases, and a stretch of 5 bases separates them. The germline V gene yields MDHEN for CDR1 and SYDVKM for CDR2. This TCR came from an older woman who had recovered from COVID-19. The rearrangement combines TRBV28 with TRBJ2-2, and perhaps TRBD2 as D gene, on 5 matching bases. The specimen was peripheral blood. The DNA sequence is as follows: TGTGCCAGCAGGGGAGACACCGGGGAGCTGTTTTTT. Translated, this gives CASRGDTGELFF.